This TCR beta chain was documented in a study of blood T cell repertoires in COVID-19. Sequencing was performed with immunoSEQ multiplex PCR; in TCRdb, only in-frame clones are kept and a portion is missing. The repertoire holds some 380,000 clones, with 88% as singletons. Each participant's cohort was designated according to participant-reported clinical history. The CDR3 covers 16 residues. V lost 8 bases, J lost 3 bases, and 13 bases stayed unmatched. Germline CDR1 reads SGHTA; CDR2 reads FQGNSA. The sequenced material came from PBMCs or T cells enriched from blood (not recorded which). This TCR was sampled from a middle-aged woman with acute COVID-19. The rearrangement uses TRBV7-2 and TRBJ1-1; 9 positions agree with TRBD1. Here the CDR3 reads CASRDRELGYYTEAFF. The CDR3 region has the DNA TGTGCCAGCCGGGACAGGGAACTTGGATATTACACTGAAGCTTTCTTT. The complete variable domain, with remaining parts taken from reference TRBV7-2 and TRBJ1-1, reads GAGVSQSPSNKVTEKGKDVELRCDPISGHTALYWYRQSLGQGLEFLIYFQGNSAPDKSGLPSDRFSAERTGGSVSTLTIQRTQQEDSAVYLCASRDRELGYYTEAFFGQGTRLTVV.